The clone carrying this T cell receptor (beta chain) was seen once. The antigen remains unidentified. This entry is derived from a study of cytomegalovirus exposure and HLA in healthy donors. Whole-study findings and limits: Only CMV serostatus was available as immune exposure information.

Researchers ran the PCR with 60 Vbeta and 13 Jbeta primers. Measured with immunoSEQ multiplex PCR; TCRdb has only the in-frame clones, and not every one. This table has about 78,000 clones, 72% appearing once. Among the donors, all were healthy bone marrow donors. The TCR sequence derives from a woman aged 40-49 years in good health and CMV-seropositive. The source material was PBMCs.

The DNA for the CDR3 is TGTGCCAGCAGCTTAGTGGACAGGGGTGGAAATGAGCAGTTCTTC. Residues: CASSLVDRGGNEQFF. This rearrangement joins TRBV7-2 to TRBJ2-1, with 9 nucleotides matching TRBD1. With 1 base clipped from V and 7 bases from J, the junction kept 5 bases outside the gene matches. The CDR3 is made up of 15 amino acids. CDR1 is SGHTA, CDR2 FQGNSA, per germline.